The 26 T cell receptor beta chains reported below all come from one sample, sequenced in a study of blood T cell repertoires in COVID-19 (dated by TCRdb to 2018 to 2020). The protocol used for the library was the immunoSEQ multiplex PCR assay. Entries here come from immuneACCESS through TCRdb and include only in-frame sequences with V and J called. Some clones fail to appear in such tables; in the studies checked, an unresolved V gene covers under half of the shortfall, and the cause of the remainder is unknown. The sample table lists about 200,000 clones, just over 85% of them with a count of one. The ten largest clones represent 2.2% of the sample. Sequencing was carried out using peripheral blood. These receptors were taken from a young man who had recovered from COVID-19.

The CDR3 sequence is CASSPLAADTQYF. CDR3 DNA sequence: TGCGCCAGCAGTCCCCTAGCGGCAGATACGCAGTATTTT. J is TRBJ2-3 and V is TRBV5-1, with 7 bases lining up with TRBD2. This CDR3 comprises 13 residues. V dropped 5 bases and J dropped 4; count of bases not matched to a gene: 4. Per germline, CDR1 SGHRS and CDR2 YFSETQ.

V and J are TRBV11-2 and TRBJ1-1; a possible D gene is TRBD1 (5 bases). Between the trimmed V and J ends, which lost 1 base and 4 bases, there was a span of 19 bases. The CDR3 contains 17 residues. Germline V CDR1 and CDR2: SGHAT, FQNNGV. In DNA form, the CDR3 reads TGTGCCAGCAGCTTAGTCGGGCGGGGCCTTGGGGGCACTGAAGCTTTCTTT. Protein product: CASSLVGRGLGGTEAFF.

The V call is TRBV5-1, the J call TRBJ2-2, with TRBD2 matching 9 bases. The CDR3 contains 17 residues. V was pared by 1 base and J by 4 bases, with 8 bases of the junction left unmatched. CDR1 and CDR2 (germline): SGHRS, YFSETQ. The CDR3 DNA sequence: TGCGCCAGCAGCTTGCTGGCGGGGGGGCTAGGCACCGGGGAGCTGTTTTTT. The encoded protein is CASSLLAGGLGTGELFF.

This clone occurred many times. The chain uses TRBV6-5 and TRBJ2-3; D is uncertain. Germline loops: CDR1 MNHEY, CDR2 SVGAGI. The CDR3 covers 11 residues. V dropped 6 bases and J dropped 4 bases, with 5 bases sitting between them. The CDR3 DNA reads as TGTGCCAGCAGCCATTCAGATACGCAGTATTTT. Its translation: CASSHSDTQYF.

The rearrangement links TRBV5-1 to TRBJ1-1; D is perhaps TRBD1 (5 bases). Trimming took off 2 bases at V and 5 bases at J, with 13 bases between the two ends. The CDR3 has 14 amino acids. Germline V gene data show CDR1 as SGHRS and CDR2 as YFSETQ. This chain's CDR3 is CASSFYGAKTEAFF. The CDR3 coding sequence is TGCGCCAGCAGCTTCTATGGGGCTAAGACTGAAGCTTTCTTT. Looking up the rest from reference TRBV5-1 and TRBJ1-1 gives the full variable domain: KAGVTQTPRYLIKTRGQQVTLSCSPISGHRSVSWYQQTPGQGLQFLFEYFSETQRNKGNFPGRFSGRQFSNSRSEMNVSTLELGDSALYLCASSFYGAKTEAFFGQGTRLTVV.

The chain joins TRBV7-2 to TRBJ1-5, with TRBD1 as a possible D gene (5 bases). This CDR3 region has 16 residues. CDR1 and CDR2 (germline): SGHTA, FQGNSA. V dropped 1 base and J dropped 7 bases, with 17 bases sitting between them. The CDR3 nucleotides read TGTGCCAGCAGCTTAGAGGGGTTGTCCTTTCACCAGCCCCAGCATTTT. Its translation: CASSLEGLSFHQPQHF.

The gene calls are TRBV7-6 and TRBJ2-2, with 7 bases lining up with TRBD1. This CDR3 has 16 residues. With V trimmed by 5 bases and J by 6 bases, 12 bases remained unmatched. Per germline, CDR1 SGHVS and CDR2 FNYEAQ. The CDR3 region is CASSTLDRHPAGELFF. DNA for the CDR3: TGTGCCAGCAGCACCCTGGACAGGCATCCTGCCGGGGAGCTGTTTTTT.

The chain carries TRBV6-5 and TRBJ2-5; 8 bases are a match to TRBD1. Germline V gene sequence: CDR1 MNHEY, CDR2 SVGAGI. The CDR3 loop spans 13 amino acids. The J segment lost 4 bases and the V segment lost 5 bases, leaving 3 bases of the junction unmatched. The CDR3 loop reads CASSRGQVETQYF. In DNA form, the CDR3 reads TGTGCCAGCAGTAGGGGACAGGTAGAGACCCAGTACTTC.

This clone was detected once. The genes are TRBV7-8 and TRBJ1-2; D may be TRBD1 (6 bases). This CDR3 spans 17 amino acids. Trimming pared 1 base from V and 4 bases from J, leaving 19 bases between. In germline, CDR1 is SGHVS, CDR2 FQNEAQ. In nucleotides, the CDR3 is TGTGCCAGCAGCTTAGTATCCCGGGGGGCGAACCTCTATGGCTACACCTTC. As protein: CASSLVSRGANLYGYTF. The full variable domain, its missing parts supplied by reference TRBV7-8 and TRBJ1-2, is GAGVSQSPRYKVAKRGQDVALRCDPISGHVSLFWYQQALGQGPEFLTYFQNEAQLDKSGLPSDRFFAERPEGSVSTLKIQRTQQEDSAVYLCASSLVSRGANLYGYTFGSGTRLTVV.

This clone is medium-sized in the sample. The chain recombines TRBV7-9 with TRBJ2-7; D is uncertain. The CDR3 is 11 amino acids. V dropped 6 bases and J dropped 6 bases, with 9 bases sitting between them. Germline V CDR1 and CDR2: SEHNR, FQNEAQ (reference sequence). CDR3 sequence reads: CASRYLAEQYF. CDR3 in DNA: TGTGCCAGCAGGTATTTGGCCGAGCAGTACTTC. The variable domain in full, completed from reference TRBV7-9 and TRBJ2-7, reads DTGVSQNPRHKITKRGQNVTFRCDPISEHNRLYWYRQTLGQGPEFLTYFQNEAQLEKSRLLSDRFSAERPKGSFSTLEIQRTEQGDSAMYLCASRYLAEQYFGPGTRLTVT.

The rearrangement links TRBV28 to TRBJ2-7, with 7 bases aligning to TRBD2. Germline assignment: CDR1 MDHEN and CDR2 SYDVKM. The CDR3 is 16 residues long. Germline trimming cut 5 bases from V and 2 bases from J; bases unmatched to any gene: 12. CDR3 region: CASSAAWGEGTYEQYF. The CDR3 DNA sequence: TGTGCCAGCAGTGCGGCTTGGGGGGAGGGAACCTACGAGCAGTACTTC.

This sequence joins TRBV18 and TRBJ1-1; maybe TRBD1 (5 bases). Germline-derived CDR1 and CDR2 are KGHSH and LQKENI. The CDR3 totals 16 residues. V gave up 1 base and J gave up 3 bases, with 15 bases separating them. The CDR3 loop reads CASSPLGFVGDTEAFF. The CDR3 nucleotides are TGTGCCAGCTCACCACTAGGGTTTGTAGGGGACACTGAAGCTTTCTTT. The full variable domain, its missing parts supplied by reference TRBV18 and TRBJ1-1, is NAGVMQNPRHLVRRRGQEARLRCSPMKGHSHVYWYRQLPEEGLKFMVYLQKENIIDESGMPKERFSAEFPKEGPSILRIQQVVRGDSAAYFCASSPLGFVGDTEAFFGQGTRLTVV.

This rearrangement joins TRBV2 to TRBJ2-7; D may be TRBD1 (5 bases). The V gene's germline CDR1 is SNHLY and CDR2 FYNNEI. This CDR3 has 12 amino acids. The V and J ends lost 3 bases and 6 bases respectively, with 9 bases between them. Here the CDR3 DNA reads TGTGCCAGCAGTGAGACAGTGGTCGAGCAGTACTTC. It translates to CASSETVVEQYF.

In DNA, the CDR3 is TGTGCCAGCAGCGTACAGGGCTTCGGAAACACCATATATTTT. Translation gives CASSVQGFGNTIYF. The chain carries TRBV9 and TRBJ1-3; D perhaps matches TRBD1 (5 bases). The CDR3 loop spans 14 amino acids. CDR1 and CDR2 (germline): SGDLS, YYNGEE. Trimming removed 1 base at V and 4 bases at J, with 9 bases between.

The CDR3 nucleotides are TGTGCCAGCAGCGACAGTTATAGCAATCAGCCCCAGCATTTT. Its protein product is CASSDSYSNQPQHF. This chain joins TRBV6-5 and TRBJ1-5; D is perhaps TRBD1 (5 bases). The CDR3 consists of 14 residues. Deletions cut 6 bases from V and 0 bases from J, with 9 bases between. Germline V gene sequence: CDR1 MNHEY, CDR2 SVGAGI.

The chain's CDR3 is CATGQGGDSNQPQHF. The CDR3 DNA follows: TGTGCCACCGGGCAGGGAGGGGACAGCAATCAGCCCCAGCATTTT. This chain joins TRBV15 and TRBJ1-5, with D possibly TRBD1 on 5 matching bases. This CDR3 spans 15 amino acids. V was pared by 8 bases and J by 1 base, with 15 bases between. CDR1 and CDR2 from the germline V gene are LNHNV and YYDKDF (reference sequence).

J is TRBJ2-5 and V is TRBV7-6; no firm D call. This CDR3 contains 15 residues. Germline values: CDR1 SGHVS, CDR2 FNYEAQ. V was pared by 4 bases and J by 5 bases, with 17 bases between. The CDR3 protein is CASSSTHQVVETQYF. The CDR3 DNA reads TGTGCCAGCAGCTCAACTCATCAGGTTGTGGAGACCCAGTACTTC. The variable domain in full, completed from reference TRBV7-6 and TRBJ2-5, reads GAGVSQSPRYKVTKRGQDVALRCDPISGHVSLYWYRQALGQGPEFLTYFNYEAQQDKSGLPNDRFSAERPEGSISTLTIQRTEQRDSAMYRCASSSTHQVVETQYFGPGTRLLVL.

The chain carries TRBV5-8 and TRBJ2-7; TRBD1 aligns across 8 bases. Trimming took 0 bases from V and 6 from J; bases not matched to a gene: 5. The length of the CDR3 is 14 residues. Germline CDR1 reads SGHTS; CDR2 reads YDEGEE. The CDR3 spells CASSLGQGAVEQYF. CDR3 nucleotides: TGTGCCAGCAGCTTGGGCCAGGGGGCGGTCGAGCAGTACTTC. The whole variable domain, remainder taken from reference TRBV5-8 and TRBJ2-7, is EAGVTQSPTHLIKTRGQQATLRCSPISGHTSVYWYQQALGLGLQFLLWYDEGEERNRGNFPPRFSGRQFPNYSSELNVNALELEDSALYLCASSLGQGAVEQYFGPGTRLTVT.

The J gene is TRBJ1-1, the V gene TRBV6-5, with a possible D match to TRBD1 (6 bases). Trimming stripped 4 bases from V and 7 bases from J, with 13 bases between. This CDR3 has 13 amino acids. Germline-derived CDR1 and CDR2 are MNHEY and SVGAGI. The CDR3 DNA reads TGTGCCAGCAGTTTCCGGACAGAGCTTGAAGCTTTCTTT. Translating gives CASSFRTELEAFF.

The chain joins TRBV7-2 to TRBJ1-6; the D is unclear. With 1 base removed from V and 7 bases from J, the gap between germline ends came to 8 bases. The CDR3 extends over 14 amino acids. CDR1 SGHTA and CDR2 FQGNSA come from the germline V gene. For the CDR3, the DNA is TGTGCCAGCAGCTTAGTACCGGAGAATTCACCCCTCCACTTT. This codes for CASSLVPENSPLHF.

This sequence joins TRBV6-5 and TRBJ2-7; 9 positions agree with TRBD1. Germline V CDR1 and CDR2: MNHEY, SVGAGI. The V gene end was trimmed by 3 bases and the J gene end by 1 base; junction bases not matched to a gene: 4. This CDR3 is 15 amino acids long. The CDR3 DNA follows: TGTGCCAGCAGTTATGAAGGGACAGGGTCCTACGAGCAGTACTTC. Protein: CASSYEGTGSYEQYF.

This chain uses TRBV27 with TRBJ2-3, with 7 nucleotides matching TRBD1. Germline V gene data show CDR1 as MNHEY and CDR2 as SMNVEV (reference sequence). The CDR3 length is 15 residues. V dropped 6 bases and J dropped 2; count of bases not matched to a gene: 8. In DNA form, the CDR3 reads TGTGCCAGCAGCCCCCGGGACAGATACACAGATACGCAGTATTTT. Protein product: CASSPRDRYTDTQYF.

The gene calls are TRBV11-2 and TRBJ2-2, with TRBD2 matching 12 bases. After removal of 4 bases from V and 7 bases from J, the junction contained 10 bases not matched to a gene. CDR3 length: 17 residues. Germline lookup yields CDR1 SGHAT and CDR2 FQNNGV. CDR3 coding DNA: TGTGCCAGCAGCTCTCTAGCGGGGGGGCCTGTCGACGGGGAGCTGTTTTTT. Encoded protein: CASSSLAGGPVDGELFF.

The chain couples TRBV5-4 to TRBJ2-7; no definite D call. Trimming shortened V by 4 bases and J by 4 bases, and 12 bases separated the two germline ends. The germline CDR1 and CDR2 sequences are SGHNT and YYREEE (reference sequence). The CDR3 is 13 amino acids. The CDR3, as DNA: TGTGCCAGCAGCCTGACACGTGCGTACGAGCAGTACTTC. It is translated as CASSLTRAYEQYF.

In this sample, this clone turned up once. Here the CDR3 reads CASSYSGQGNNEQFF. DNA for the CDR3: TGTGCCAGCAGTTACTCCGGACAGGGGAACAATGAGCAGTTCTTC. The chain employs TRBV6-5 and TRBJ2-1; 9 bases are a match to TRBD1. Germline V gene data show CDR1 as MNHEY and CDR2 as SVGAGI. The CDR3 is 15 residues long. The V and J ends lost 0 bases and 5 bases, in that order; junction bases with no gene match: 2.

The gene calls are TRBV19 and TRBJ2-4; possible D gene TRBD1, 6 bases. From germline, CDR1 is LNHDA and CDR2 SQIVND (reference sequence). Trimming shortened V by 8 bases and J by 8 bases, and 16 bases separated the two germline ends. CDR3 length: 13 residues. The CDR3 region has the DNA TGTGCCAGTGGGGGCCCCCAAGGTGACATTCAGTACTTC. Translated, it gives CASGGPQGDIQYF.